Sequencing of this T cell receptor (beta chain) was carried out in a study of cytomegalovirus exposure and HLA in healthy donors. Study outcomes and limitations: The authors confirmed in vitro that a few CMV-associated chains were specific for CMV antigens. According to the study, around 160 TCR beta chains were cytomegalovirus-associated.

Donors were ostensibly healthy at sampling, although undocumented immune exposures were probable. V gave up 0 bases and J gave up 8 bases; unmatched junction bases: 2. CDR1 is MGHRA, CDR2 YSYEKL, per germline. The length of the CDR3 is 15 residues. As for this clone: Its matching antigen is unknown.

A multiplex PCR was run with 60 Vbeta primers and 13 Jbeta primers. The protocol was immunoSEQ multiplex PCR, while the TCRdb copy is restricted to in-frame clones and leaves out a portion. The sample carries more than 120,000 clones, 80% to 85% recorded once. The sequenced sample was PBMCs. V usage is TRBV4-1 and J usage is TRBJ1-6; TRBD1 matches 9 bases. The receptor was isolated from a woman aged 25 to 45 in good health and CMV-seronegative. CDR3 protein: CASSQEGQGHSPLHF. The CDR3, as DNA: TGCGCCAGCAGCCAAGAGGGACAGGGCCATTCACCCCTCCACTTT.